This TCR beta chain was retrieved from a study of shared clonotypes between healthy human individuals. The V gene's germline CDR1 is SGHTA and CDR2 FQGNSA. Trimming removed 1 base at V and 8 bases at J, with 20 bases between. The CDR3 is 17 residues long. TCRdb keeps only in-frame clones here, not all; method: immunoSEQ multiplex PCR. The table lists 2.5 million or so clones, roughly 92% of them singletons. The receptor's source is a man aged 18 to 35 in good health. Sequencing was performed on naive CD4+ T cells sorted from blood. Subset: CD45RA+ positively selected. The chain carries TRBV7-2 and TRBJ1-4; perhaps TRBD1 as D (5 bases). This CDR3 reads CASSLGGLGGRREKLFF. CDR3 bases: TGTGCCAGCAGCTTAGGGGGCCTGGGAGGGAGGAGGGAAAAACTGTTTTTT.